This is a list of T cell receptor beta chains from one sample in a study of human T cells and chemical hapten exposure. TCRdb fed the RACE reads into MiXCR, producing one record per CDR3 protein. The table shows some 170,000 distinct CDR3 sequences, with approximately 20% occurring only once. Material: whole blood, obtained in connection with sensitization to the hapten diphenylcyclopropenone (DPC). The receptor set was obtained from a woman between 50 and 59 years old with alopecia areata. Some clones in this sample may be carry-over from other donors' samples. Both conserved end residues are part of each CDR3. Each record gives: V gene, J gene, clone size, D gene, CDR3 protein, CDR3 DNA. D genes are given only for firm matches. Not all rows give a size; the values are once, few, many and, for expanded clones, a class.

TRBV29-1	TRBJ2-7	few	TRBD1	CSVLTGGSGEQYF	TGCAGCGTTTTGACAGGGGGATCGGGCGAGCAGTACTTC
TRBV6-4	TRBJ2-1	NA	NA	CASSEEHFPYNEQFF	TGTGCCAGCAGTGAGGAGCATTTCCCTTACAATGAGCAGTTCTTC
TRBV6-1	TRBJ1-1	NA	TRBD1	CASRRTGYLDTEAFF	TGTGCCAGCAGAAGGACAGGGTATTTGGACACTGAAGCTTTCTTT
TRBV12-3/TRBV12-4	TRBJ1-1	NA	TRBD1	CASILGQGMGGTEAFF	TGTGCCAGCATCCTAGGACAGGGAATGGGAGGCACTGAAGCTTTCTTT
TRBV20-1	TRBJ2-3	NA	TRBD2	CSARTSGGTDTQYF	TGCAGTGCTCGAACTAGCGGAGGCACAGATACGCAGTATTTT
TRBV5-1	TRBJ1-4	few	TRBD1	CASSLNPGTGREKLFF	TGCGCCAGCAGCTTGAATCCCGGGACAGGGCGTGAAAAACTGTTTTTT
TRBV2	TRBJ2-5	few	TRBD1	CASIRTGVSYQETQYF	TGTGCCAGCATCCGGACAGGGGTTTCGTACCAAGAGACCCAGTACTTC
TRBV12-3/TRBV12-4	TRBJ1-1	NA	NA	CASSFGGSLEAFF	TGTGCCAGCAGTTTCGGTGGATCCCTTGAAGCTTTCTTT
TRBV7-2	TRBJ1-5	NA	NA	CASSYPGRNQPQHF	TGTGCCAGCAGTTATCCGGGACGGAATCAGCCCCAGCATTTT
TRBV20-1	TRBJ2-5	many	NA	CSAIPRQGREETQYF	TGCAGTGCTATACCCAGGCAGGGAAGGGAAGAGACCCAGTACTTC
TRBV2	TRBJ2-7	NA	NA	CASFRWRSEQYF	TGTGCCAGCTTCCGGTGGAGGTCTGAGCAGTACTTC
TRBV7-8	TRBJ2-3	NA	NA	CASSPLQGTDTQYF	TGTGCCAGCAGCCCCTTACAGGGAACAGATACGCAGTATTTT
TRBV11-2	TRBJ2-7	few	TRBD1	CASSLVQGARYEQYF	TGTGCCAGCAGCTTAGTTCAGGGGGCGCGCTACGAGCAGTACTTC
TRBV6-6	TRBJ2-2	few	NA	CASTEPGELFF	TGTGCCAGTACTGAGCCCGGGGAGCTGTTTTTT
TRBV5-1	TRBJ2-5	few	TRBD2	CASSPGLAGPTVETQYF	TGCGCCAGCAGCCCTGGACTAGCGGGCCCGACAGTCGAGACCCAGTACTTC
TRBV5-5	TRBJ2-5	NA	TRBD1	CASTRTGTYQETQYF	TGTGCCAGCACTAGGACAGGGACCTACCAAGAGACCCAGTACTTC
TRBV6-5	TRBJ1-1	NA	TRBD1	CASSPGRDRANTEAFF	TGTGCCAGCAGTCCCGGGCGGGACAGGGCTAACACTGAAGCTTTCTTT
TRBV2	TRBJ2-5	NA	TRBD1	CASSGGRDRGSQETQYF	TGTGCCAGCAGTGGGGGCCGGGACAGGGGATCCCAAGAGACCCAGTACTTC
TRBV5-6	TRBJ2-1	NA	NA	CVSSQGGYYNEQFF	TGTGTCAGCAGCCAGGGAGGATATTACAATGAGCAGTTCTTC
TRBV14	TRBJ2-1	NA	TRBD2	CASSQGSVAGGGSYNEQFF	TGTGCCAGCAGCCAAGGGTCAGTAGCGGGAGGGGGCTCCTACAATGAGCAGTTCTTC
TRBV6-6	TRBJ2-2	NA	NA	CASSYLGQNTGELFF	TGTGCCAGCAGTTACTTGGGTCAGAACACCGGGGAGCTGTTTTTT
TRBV4-1	TRBJ1-2	NA	NA	CASSQHPPLSYTF	TGCGCCAGCAGCCAACACCCGCCTTTGAGCTACACCTTC
TRBV29-1	TRBJ2-1	NA	NA	CSVVKGGGQNYNEQFF	TGCAGCGTTGTTAAAGGGGGGGGACAGAATTACAATGAGCAGTTCTTC
TRBV12-3/TRBV12-4	TRBJ2-1	NA	TRBD2	CASSQGLAGGREQFF	TGTGCCAGCAGCCAAGGACTAGCGGGAGGTCGTGAGCAGTTCTTC
TRBV27	TRBJ1-5	NA	NA	CASGDSNQPQHF	TGTGCCAGCGGTGATAGCAATCAGCCCCAGCATTTT
TRBV27	TRBJ1-1	NA	TRBD1	CASRQGAMNTEAFF	TGTGCCAGCAGACAGGGGGCAATGAACACTGAAGCTTTCTTT
TRBV7-3	TRBJ2-1	NA	TRBD2	CASSPILAGEQFF	TGTGCCAGCAGCCCCATACTAGCGGGAGAGCAGTTCTTC
TRBV6-2/TRBV6-3	TRBJ2-2	NA	TRBD1	CASSFNPDRGNTGELFF	TGTGCCAGCAGTTTCAATCCGGACAGGGGAAACACCGGGGAGCTGTTTTTT
TRBV18	TRBJ1-2	NA	TRBD1	CASSPPGQGATEGYTF	TGTGCCAGCTCACCACCGGGGCAGGGGGCAACAGAAGGCTACACCTTC
TRBV27	TRBJ2-5	NA	NA	CASRPAPTDQETQYF	TGTGCCAGCAGGCCGGCGCCTACCGACCAAGAGACCCAGTACTTC
TRBV28	TRBJ2-7	many	TRBD2	CASSRTGLARYEQYF	TGTGCCAGCAGCAGAACGGGACTAGCGAGGTACGAGCAGTACTTC
TRBV5-1	TRBJ2-3	few	TRBD2	CASSPMVAGGNTDTQYF	TGCGCCAGCAGCCCGATGGTAGCGGGAGGTAACACAGATACGCAGTATTTT
TRBV5-3	TRBJ2-7	NA	NA	CARRHASLGYEQYF	TGTGCCAGAAGACATGCATCCCTTGGCTACGAGCAGTACTTC
TRBV5-1	TRBJ2-3	few	NA	CASSLASLDTQYF	TGCGCCAGCAGCTTGGCCTCCCTAGATACGCAGTATTTT
TRBV9	TRBJ2-7	few	NA	CASRSRLPSGEQYF	TGTGCCAGCAGGTCCCGACTCCCATCGGGCGAGCAGTACTTC
TRBV20-1	TRBJ1-1	many	NA	CSAKRGGAEAFF	TGCAGTGCTAAGCGGGGCGGGGCTGAAGCTTTCTTT
TRBV9	TRBJ2-1	few	TRBD2	CASSVGGSDNYNEQFF	TGTGCCAGCAGCGTGGGCGGGAGTGATAATTACAATGAGCAGTTCTTC
TRBV29-1	TRBJ2-7	NA	NA	CSVEEGAYEQYF	TGCAGCGTTGAGGAGGGGGCCTACGAGCAGTACTTC
TRBV15	TRBJ1-1	NA	NA	CATSIGVGGTEAFF	TGTGCCACCAGCATCGGGGTTGGGGGCACTGAAGCTTTCTTT
TRBV6-5	TRBJ1-3	few	NA	CASSYGTTGNTIYF	TGTGCCAGCAGTTACGGGACAACTGGAAACACCATATATTTT
TRBV5-1	TRBJ2-5	NA	NA	CASSLKPQETQYF	TGCGCCAGCAGCTTGAAGCCCCAAGAGACCCAGTACTTC
TRBV5-6	TRBJ2-5	few	NA	CASSLLGRGQETQYF	TGTGCCAGCAGCTTGCTGGGTAGGGGACAAGAGACCCAGTACTTC